This T cell receptor (beta chain) originates from a study of lymphopenia after photon versus proton radiotherapy. Study-wide findings and caveats: After the lymphocyte nadir, photon-treated repertoires showed oligoclonal expansion, especially of CD8+ Temra cells. Photon-treated patients lost naive T cells and TCR diversity; proton-treated stayed stable.

The protocol was immunoSEQ multiplex PCR, while the TCRdb copy is restricted to in-frame clones and leaves out a portion. Of over 25,000 clones in the sample, roughly 84% were seen once. The ends lost 5 bases at V and 2 bases at J; junction bases unmatched: 7. The CDR3 loop spans 15 amino acids. CDR1 and CDR2 (germline): SGHTA, FQGTGA. About this clone itself: Its cognate antigen is unknown.

The sample in question was peripheral blood, obtained from a patient treated with proton-based radiotherapy. The receptor comes from a woman aged 70 to 79 with pancreatic cancer. V gene TRBV7-3 combines with J gene TRBJ2-7; the match to TRBD2 covers 9 bases. The CDR3 region is CASSPDSSGAYEQYF. The CDR3 DNA sequence: TGTGCCAGCAGCCCGGACTCTAGCGGGGCCTACGAGCAGTACTTC.